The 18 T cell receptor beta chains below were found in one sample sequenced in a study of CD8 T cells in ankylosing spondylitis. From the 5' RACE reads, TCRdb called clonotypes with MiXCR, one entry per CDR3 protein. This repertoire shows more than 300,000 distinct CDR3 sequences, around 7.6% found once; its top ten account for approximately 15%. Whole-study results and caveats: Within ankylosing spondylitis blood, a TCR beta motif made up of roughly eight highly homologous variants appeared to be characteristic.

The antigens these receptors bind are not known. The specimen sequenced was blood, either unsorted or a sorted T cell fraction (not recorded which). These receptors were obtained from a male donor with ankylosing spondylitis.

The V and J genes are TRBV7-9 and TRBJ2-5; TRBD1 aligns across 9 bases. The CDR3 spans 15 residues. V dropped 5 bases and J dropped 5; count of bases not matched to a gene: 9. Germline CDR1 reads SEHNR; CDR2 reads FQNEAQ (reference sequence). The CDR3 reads CASSSWTGAQETQYF. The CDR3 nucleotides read TGTGCCAGCAGCAGTTGGACAGGGGCGCAGGAGACCCAGTACTTC.

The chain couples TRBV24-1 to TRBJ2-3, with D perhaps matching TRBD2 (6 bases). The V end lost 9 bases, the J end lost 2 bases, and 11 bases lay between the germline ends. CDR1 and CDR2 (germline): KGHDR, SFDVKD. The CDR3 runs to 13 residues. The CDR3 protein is CATGGLSTDTQYF. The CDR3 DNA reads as TGTGCCACCGGAGGGCTTTCCACAGATACGCAGTATTTT.

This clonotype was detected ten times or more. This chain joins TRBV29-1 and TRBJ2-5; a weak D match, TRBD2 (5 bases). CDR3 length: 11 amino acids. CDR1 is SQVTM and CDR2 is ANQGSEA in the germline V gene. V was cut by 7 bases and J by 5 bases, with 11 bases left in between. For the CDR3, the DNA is TGCAGCGCCACACTAGTTGAGACCCAGTACTTC. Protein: CSATLVETQYF.

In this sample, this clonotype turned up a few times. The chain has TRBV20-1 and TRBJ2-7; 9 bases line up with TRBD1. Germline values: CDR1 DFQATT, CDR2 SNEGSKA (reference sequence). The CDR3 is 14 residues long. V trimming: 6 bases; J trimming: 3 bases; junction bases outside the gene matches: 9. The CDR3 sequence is CSADPPTGGYEQYF. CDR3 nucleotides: TGCAGTGCCGATCCCCCGACAGGGGGCTACGAGCAGTACTTC.

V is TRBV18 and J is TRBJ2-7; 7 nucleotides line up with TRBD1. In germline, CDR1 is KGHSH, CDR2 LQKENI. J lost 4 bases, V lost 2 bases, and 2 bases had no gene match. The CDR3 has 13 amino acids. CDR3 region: CASSPIQGYEQYF. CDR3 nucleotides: TGTGCCAGCTCACCAATACAGGGGTACGAGCAGTACTTC.

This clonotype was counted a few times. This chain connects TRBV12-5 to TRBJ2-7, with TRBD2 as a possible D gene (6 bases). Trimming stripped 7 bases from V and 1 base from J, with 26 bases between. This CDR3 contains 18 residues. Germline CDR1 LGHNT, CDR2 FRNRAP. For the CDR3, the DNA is TGTGCTAGTGCCCCCTTTGCGGGAATTCAAATTAGTTCCTACGAGCAGTACTTC. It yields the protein CASAPFAGIQISSYEQYF. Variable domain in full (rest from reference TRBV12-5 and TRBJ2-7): DARVTQTPRHKVTEMGQEVTMRCQPILGHNTVFWYRQTMMQGLELLAYFRNRAPLDDSGMPKDRFSAEMPDATLATLKIQPSEPRDSAVYFCASAPFAGIQISSYEQYFGPGTRLTVT.

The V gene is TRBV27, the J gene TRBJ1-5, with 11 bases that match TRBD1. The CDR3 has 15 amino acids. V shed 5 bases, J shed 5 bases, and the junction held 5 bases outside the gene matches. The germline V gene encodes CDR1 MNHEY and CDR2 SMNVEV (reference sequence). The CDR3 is CASSIGTGGDQPQHF. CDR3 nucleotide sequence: TGTGCCAGCAGTATCGGGACAGGGGGGGATCAGCCCCAGCATTTT.

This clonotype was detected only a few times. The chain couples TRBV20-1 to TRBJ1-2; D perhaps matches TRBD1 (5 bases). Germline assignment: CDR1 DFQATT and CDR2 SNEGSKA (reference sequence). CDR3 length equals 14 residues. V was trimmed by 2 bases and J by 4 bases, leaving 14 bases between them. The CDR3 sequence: CSARNSGTFYGYTF. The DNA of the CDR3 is TGCAGTGCTAGAAACTCCGGGACCTTCTATGGCTACACCTTC.

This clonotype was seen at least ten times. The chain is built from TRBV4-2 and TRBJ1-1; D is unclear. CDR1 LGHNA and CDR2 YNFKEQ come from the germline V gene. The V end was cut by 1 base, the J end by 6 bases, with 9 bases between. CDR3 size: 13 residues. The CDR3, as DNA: TGTGCCAGCAGCCAAGGGTTGGTCGCTGAAGCTTTCTTT. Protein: CASSQGLVAEAFF.

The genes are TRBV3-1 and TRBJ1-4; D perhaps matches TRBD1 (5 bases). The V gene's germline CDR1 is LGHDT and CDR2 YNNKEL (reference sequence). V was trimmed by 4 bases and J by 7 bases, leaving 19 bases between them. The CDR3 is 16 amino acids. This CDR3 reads CASSLRRGAPGEKLFF. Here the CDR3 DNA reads TGTGCCAGCAGCCTTAGACGCGGGGCGCCCGGTGAAAAACTGTTTTTT.

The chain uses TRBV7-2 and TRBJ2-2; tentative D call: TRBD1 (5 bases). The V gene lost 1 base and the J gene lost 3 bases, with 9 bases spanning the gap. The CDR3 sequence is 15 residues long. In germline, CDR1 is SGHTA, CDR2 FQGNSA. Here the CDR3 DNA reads TGTGCCAGCAGCTTAGAGGCAGGGTACACCGGGGAGCTGTTTTTT. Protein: CASSLEAGYTGELFF.

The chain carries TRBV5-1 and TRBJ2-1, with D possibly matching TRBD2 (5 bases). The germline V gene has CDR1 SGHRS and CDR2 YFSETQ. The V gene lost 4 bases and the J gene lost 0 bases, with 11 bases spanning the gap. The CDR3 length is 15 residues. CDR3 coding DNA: TGCGCCAGCAGCAGACTAACGAGCTCCTACAATGAGCAGTTCTTC. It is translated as CASSRLTSSYNEQFF. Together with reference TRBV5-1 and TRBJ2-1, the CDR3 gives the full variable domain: KAGVTQTPRYLIKTRGQQVTLSCSPISGHRSVSWYQQTPGQGLQFLFEYFSETQRNKGNFPGRFSGRQFSNSRSEMNVSTLELGDSALYLCASSRLTSSYNEQFFGPGTRLTVL.

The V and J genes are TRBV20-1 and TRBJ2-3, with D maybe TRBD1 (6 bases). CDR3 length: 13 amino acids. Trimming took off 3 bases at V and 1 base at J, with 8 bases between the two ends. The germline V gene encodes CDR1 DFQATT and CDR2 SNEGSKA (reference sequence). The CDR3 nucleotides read TGCAGTGCTAGCGACAGGCGCACAGATACGCAGTATTTT. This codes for CSASDRRTDTQYF.

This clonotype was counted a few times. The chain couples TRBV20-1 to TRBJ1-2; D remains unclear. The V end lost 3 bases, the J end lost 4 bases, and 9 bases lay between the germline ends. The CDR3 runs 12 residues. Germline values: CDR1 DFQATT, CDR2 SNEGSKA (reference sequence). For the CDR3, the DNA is TGCAGTGCTAGTTTGGCCCCCTATGGCTACACCTTC. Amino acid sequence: CSASLAPYGYTF.

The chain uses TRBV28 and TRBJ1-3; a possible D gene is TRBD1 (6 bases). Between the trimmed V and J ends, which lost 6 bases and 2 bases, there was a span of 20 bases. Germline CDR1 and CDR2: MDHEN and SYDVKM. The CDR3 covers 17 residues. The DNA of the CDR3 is TGTGCCAGCAGAACTCTATCGGGGGGCCTCGCTGGAAACACCATATATTTT. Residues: CASRTLSGGLAGNTIYF.

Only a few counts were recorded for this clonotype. Written as DNA, the CDR3 is TGTGCCACCAGCAGAGAAGCGGGGATAACGCAGTATTTT. This translates into CATSREAGITQYF. V usage is TRBV15 and J usage is TRBJ2-3, with 7 positions matching TRBD2. Trimming cost V 0 bases and J 9 bases; bases outside gene matches: 3. The V gene's germline CDR1 is LNHNV and CDR2 YYDKDF (reference sequence). The CDR3 is 13 amino acids. The full variable domain, with the rest looked up from reference TRBV15 and TRBJ2-3, is DAMVIQNPRYQVTQFGKPVTLSCSQTLNHNVMYWYQQKSSQAPKLLFHYYDKDFNNEADTPDNFQSRRPNTSFCFLDIRSPGLGDTAMYLCATSREAGITQYFGPGTRLTVL.

The CDR3 loop reads CSVGPSGNTDTQYF. CDR3 sequence (DNA): TGCAGCGTTGGACCTAGCGGGAATACAGATACGCAGTATTTT. V is TRBV29-1 and J is TRBJ2-3; TRBD2 agrees at 9 bases. The CDR3 loop spans 14 amino acids. The V and J ends lost 4 bases and 3 bases, in that order; junction bases with no gene match: 5. The germline gives CDR1 SQVTM, CDR2 ANQGSEA.

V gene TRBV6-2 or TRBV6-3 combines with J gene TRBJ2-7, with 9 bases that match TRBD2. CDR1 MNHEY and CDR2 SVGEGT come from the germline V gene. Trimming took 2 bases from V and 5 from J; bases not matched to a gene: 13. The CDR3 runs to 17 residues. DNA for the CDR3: TGTGCCAGCAGTTACCGGCCGGGGCGGGAGGGCCGGAACGAGCAGTACTTC. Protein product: CASSYRPGREGRNEQYF.